The subject of this entry is one T cell receptor (beta chain). The repertoire was sequenced with immunoSEQ multiplex PCR; TCRdb's copy has only in-frame clones and lacks some. The data contain 60,000 to 85,000 clones, 85% to 95% of them singletons. The data are from a study of technical replicates of blood from a few donors. The sample was T cells isolated from PBMCs. This sequence originates from a human donor in good health.

CDR3 residues: CASSVGLAVGGNEQFF. The CDR3 bases are TGTGCCAGCAGCGTGGGACTAGCGGTCGGGGGGAATGAGCAGTTCTTC. The chain links TRBV9 to TRBJ2-1; 11 bases are a match to TRBD2. Germline CDR1 and CDR2: SGDLS and YYNGEE. The junction had 8 bases not matched to a gene; V was cut back by 2 bases and J by 7 bases. This CDR3 has 16 amino acids.